The rows below give T cell receptor beta chains drawn from one sample of a study of T-cell memory formation after mild COVID-19. Each CDR3 protein gets one entry after TCRdb re-called the 5' RACE reads with MiXCR. This sample carries about 290,000 distinct CDR3 sequences, more than 15% of them seen once, and the ten largest clones take about a fifth. The sequenced sample consisted of PBMCs or a T cell subset sorted from them (not recorded which). The source of these receptors is a man between 18 and 35 years old who had mild COVID-19 (a few samples of this study predate the infection). Cell type and time point are not known. CDR3s include the opening cysteine and the closing phenylalanine or tryptophan. The order of the fields is D gene, clone size, V gene, J gene, CDR3 length, CDR3 protein, CDR3 DNA. D genes are given only for firm matches. Size values are once, few and many counts, or a class for expanded clones, and some rows have none.

d_gene: -; abundance: few; v_gene: TRBV5-1; j_gene: TRBJ2-3; len: 14; CDR3aa: CASSSGQTTDTQYF; CDR3nt: TGCGCCAGCAGCTCCGGTCAAACCACAGATACGCAGTATTTT
d_gene: TRBD1; abundance: few; v_gene: TRBV28; j_gene: TRBJ1-6; len: 16; CDR3aa: CASRPGQSSYNSPLHF; CDR3nt: TGTGCCAGCAGACCGGGACAGAGCTCCTATAATTCACCCCTCCACTTT
d_gene: -; abundance: once; v_gene: TRBV2; j_gene: TRBJ2-7; len: 10; CDR3aa: CASTEGEQYF; CDR3nt: TGTGCCAGCACGGAAGGCGAGCAGTACTTC
d_gene: TRBD2; abundance: -; v_gene: TRBV6-2/TRBV6-3; j_gene: TRBJ2-3; len: 12; CDR3aa: CASRLGGRTQYF; CDR3nt: TGTGCCAGCCGCCTGGGAGGGCGGACGCAGTATTTT
d_gene: -; abundance: few; v_gene: TRBV6-2/TRBV6-3; j_gene: TRBJ1-2; len: 15; CDR3aa: CASSYRKGTLNGYTF; CDR3nt: TGTGCCAGCAGTTACCGGAAGGGGACACTCAATGGCTACACCTTC
d_gene: -; abundance: few; v_gene: TRBV29-1; j_gene: TRBJ2-1; len: 13; CDR3aa: CSVEAGSYNEQFF; CDR3nt: TGCAGCGTTGAGGCCGGGTCTTACAATGAGCAGTTCTTC
d_gene: TRBD1; abundance: -; v_gene: TRBV7-2; j_gene: TRBJ1-1; len: 14; CDR3aa: CASSPPGGITEAFF; CDR3nt: TGTGCCAGCAGCCCACCAGGGGGCATCACTGAAGCTTTCTTT
d_gene: -; abundance: -; v_gene: TRBV19; j_gene: TRBJ1-5; len: 13; CDR3aa: CASSIRSTEPQHF; CDR3nt: TGTGCCAGTAGTATCAGATCGACGGAGCCCCAGCATTTT
d_gene: -; abundance: few; v_gene: TRBV20-1; j_gene: TRBJ1-2; len: 12; CDR3aa: CSARGEIYGYTF; CDR3nt: TGCAGTGCTAGGGGCGAGATCTATGGCTACACCTTC
d_gene: -; abundance: few; v_gene: TRBV12-3/TRBV12-4; j_gene: TRBJ2-1; len: 12; CDR3aa: CASSTILNEQFF; CDR3nt: TGTGCCAGCAGCACAATATTAAATGAGCAGTTCTTC
d_gene: -; abundance: -; v_gene: TRBV10-2; j_gene: TRBJ1-1; len: 14; CDR3aa: CASSMAGRNTEAFF; CDR3nt: TGCGCCAGCAGTATGGCAGGGAGGAACACTGAAGCTTTCTTT
d_gene: TRBD1; abundance: -; v_gene: TRBV19; j_gene: TRBJ2-1; len: 16; CDR3aa: CASSIEGGGLRNEQFF; CDR3nt: TGTGCCAGTAGTATAGAAGGGGGCGGACTGAGGAATGAGCAGTTCTTC
d_gene: -; abundance: many; v_gene: TRBV12-3/TRBV12-4; j_gene: TRBJ2-4; len: 15; CDR3aa: CASSLLLASKNIQYF; CDR3nt: TGTGCCAGCAGTTTACTCCTAGCGTCCAAAAACATTCAGTACTTC
d_gene: -; abundance: -; v_gene: TRBV7-2; j_gene: TRBJ1-2; len: 15; CDR3aa: CASSPAGGVNYGYTF; CDR3nt: TGTGCCAGCAGCCCTGCTGGAGGAGTAAACTATGGCTACACCTTC
d_gene: -; abundance: -; v_gene: TRBV12-3/TRBV12-4; j_gene: TRBJ2-1; len: 12; CDR3aa: CASSLPGDEQFF; CDR3nt: TGTGCCAGCAGTTTACCAGGGGATGAGCAGTTCTTC
d_gene: -; abundance: few; v_gene: TRBV5-1; j_gene: TRBJ1-4; len: 15; CDR3aa: CASSLAPEANEKLFF; CDR3nt: TGCGCCAGCAGCTTAGCCCCGGAGGCTAATGAAAAACTGTTTTTT
d_gene: -; abundance: few; v_gene: TRBV6-5; j_gene: TRBJ2-5; len: 12; CDR3aa: CASSYVGETQYF; CDR3nt: TGTGCCAGCAGTTACGTAGGAGAGACCCAGTACTTC
d_gene: -; abundance: -; v_gene: TRBV7-2; j_gene: TRBJ2-1; len: 14; CDR3aa: CASSLVQGWDEQFF; CDR3nt: TGTGCCAGCAGCTTAGTACAGGGTTGGGATGAGCAGTTCTTC
d_gene: TRBD1; abundance: -; v_gene: TRBV5-1; j_gene: TRBJ1-1; len: 17; CDR3aa: CASSSGTGGSENTEAFF; CDR3nt: TGCGCCAGCAGCTCCGGGACAGGGGGCTCGGAGAACACTGAAGCTTTCTTT
d_gene: TRBD2; abundance: -; v_gene: TRBV12-3/TRBV12-4; j_gene: TRBJ2-7; len: 14; CDR3aa: CASSPGLAGSGQYF; CDR3nt: TGTGCCAGCAGTCCGGGACTAGCCGGTTCTGGGCAGTACTTC
d_gene: TRBD1; abundance: -; v_gene: TRBV11-2; j_gene: TRBJ1-2; len: 14; CDR3aa: CASSPDRTIYGYTF; CDR3nt: TGTGCCAGCAGTCCGGACAGGACCATCTATGGCTACACCTTC
d_gene: -; abundance: -; v_gene: TRBV4-1; j_gene: TRBJ2-6; len: 19; CDR3aa: CASSQDQGGAPSGAKVLTF; CDR3nt: TGCGCCAGCAGCCAAGACCAAGGGGGGGCCCCCTCTGGGGCCAAAGTCCTGACTTTC
d_gene: -; abundance: -; v_gene: TRBV6-5; j_gene: TRBJ1-5; len: 13; CDR3aa: CASSTRDGQPQHF; CDR3nt: TGTGCCAGCAGTACCAGGGATGGTCAGCCCCAGCATTTT
d_gene: TRBD1; abundance: -; v_gene: TRBV7-6; j_gene: TRBJ2-7; len: 14; CDR3aa: CASSLTGQGDEQYF; CDR3nt: TGTGCCAGCAGCTTAACAGGACAGGGTGACGAGCAGTACTTC
d_gene: -; abundance: -; v_gene: TRBV27; j_gene: TRBJ2-7; len: 16; CDR3aa: CASSLSRGGSSYEQYF; CDR3nt: TGTGCCAGCAGTTTATCGAGAGGGGGGAGCTCCTACGAGCAGTACTTC
d_gene: TRBD1; abundance: few; v_gene: TRBV27; j_gene: TRBJ2-1; len: 14; CDR3aa: CASGDRGGYNEQFF; CDR3nt: TGTGCCAGCGGGGACAGGGGGGGCTACAATGAGCAGTTCTTC
d_gene: -; abundance: -; v_gene: TRBV12-3/TRBV12-4; j_gene: TRBJ1-1; len: 14; CDR3aa: CASSFTGGAFQAFF; CDR3nt: TGTGCCAGCAGTTTTACGGGGGGTGCATTTCAGGCTTTCTTT
d_gene: TRBD2; abundance: many; v_gene: TRBV28; j_gene: TRBJ2-3; len: 17; CDR3aa: CASSSGLAGGFKDTQYF; CDR3nt: TGTGCCAGCAGTAGCGGACTAGCGGGGGGTTTCAAGGATACGCAGTATTTT
d_gene: TRBD2; abundance: few; v_gene: TRBV29-1; j_gene: TRBJ2-7; len: 16; CDR3aa: CSVESASGGLPYEQYF; CDR3nt: TGCAGCGTTGAGTCCGCTAGCGGGGGCCTTCCCTACGAGCAGTACTTC
d_gene: -; abundance: few; v_gene: TRBV7-2; j_gene: TRBJ1-3; len: 16; CDR3aa: CASSTWDGLSGNTIYF; CDR3nt: TGTGCCAGCAGCACATGGGACGGTTTATCTGGAAACACCATATATTTT
d_gene: -; abundance: -; v_gene: TRBV12-3/TRBV12-4; j_gene: TRBJ2-1; len: 15; CDR3aa: CASSAGSGPYNEQFF; CDR3nt: TGTGCCAGCAGTGCCGGGTCTGGCCCCTACAATGAGCAGTTCTTC
d_gene: -; abundance: few; v_gene: TRBV6-4; j_gene: TRBJ2-1; len: 14; CDR3aa: CASSDGPGNNEQFF; CDR3nt: TGTGCCAGCAGTGACGGCCCAGGCAACAATGAGCAGTTCTTC
d_gene: TRBD2; abundance: many; v_gene: TRBV4-2; j_gene: TRBJ2-1; len: 15; CDR3aa: CASSHSGGAYNEQFF; CDR3nt: TGTGCCAGCAGCCATAGCGGGGGGGCTTACAATGAGCAGTTCTTC
d_gene: -; abundance: few; v_gene: TRBV7-2; j_gene: TRBJ2-6; len: 16; CDR3aa: CASSLSRVTGANVLTF; CDR3nt: TGTGCCAGCAGCTTAAGCAGGGTAACCGGGGCCAACGTCCTGACTTTC
d_gene: TRBD1; abundance: -; v_gene: TRBV20-1; j_gene: TRBJ1-2; len: 15; CDR3aa: CSARGRDRGNYGYTF; CDR3nt: TGCAGTGCTAGAGGCCGGGACAGGGGGAACTATGGCTACACCTTC
d_gene: -; abundance: -; v_gene: TRBV7-3; j_gene: TRBJ1-1; len: 15; CDR3aa: CASSLTGTVNTEAFF; CDR3nt: TGTGCCAGCAGCTTAACCGGGACGGTGAACACTGAAGCTTTCTTT
d_gene: TRBD1; abundance: few; v_gene: TRBV2; j_gene: TRBJ1-2; len: 12; CDR3aa: CASGQGAYGYTF; CDR3nt: TGTGCCAGCGGACAGGGAGCCTATGGCTACACCTTC
d_gene: -; abundance: many; v_gene: TRBV12-3/TRBV12-4; j_gene: TRBJ1-5; len: 17; CDR3aa: CASSYLRNRVSNQPQHF; CDR3nt: TGTGCCAGCAGTTATCTCCGGAACAGGGTGAGCAATCAGCCCCAGCATTTT
d_gene: -; abundance: few; v_gene: TRBV20-1; j_gene: TRBJ2-3; len: 15; CDR3aa: CSAGGQMISTDTQYF; CDR3nt: TGCAGTGCCGGTGGACAGATGATTAGCACAGATACGCAGTATTTT
d_gene: -; abundance: few; v_gene: TRBV12-3/TRBV12-4; j_gene: TRBJ1-4; len: 14; CDR3aa: CASRPGRAVRKLFF; CDR3nt: TGTGCCAGCCGACCAGGCAGGGCGGTGAGGAAACTGTTTTTT